This T cell receptor beta chain was identified during a study of blood T cell repertoires in COVID-19 (dated by TCRdb to 2020 to 2021). Notes on the research overall: Samples from collaborators originated in the United States, Italy and Spain and spanned both the acute and convalescent phases of COVID-19. The prospective study material was composed of cDNA or gDNA derived from T cells, B-cell-depleted T cells, or PBMCs. Deeply sampled blood TCRbeta repertoires from subjects exposed to, actively infected with, or recovered from COVID-19 were included in the dataset. The repertoires were released in a freely available public database meant as a resource for research on the immune response to SARS-CoV-2. The samples were drawn from two sources: the first 160 participants of the ongoing ImmuneRACE study, and fewer than 1,500 subjects contributed by 6 global collaborators. The sample metadata nearly always contained a de-identified subject ID, COVID-19 status, age in years and sex. Where available, HLA class I and class II types were obtained from metadata supplied by the sample provider rather than from assay-based typing.

Regarding this clone: Its target antigen remains unknown. Base qualities are not recorded, but no much larger clone differs from it by a single base.

The immunoSEQ Assay, a bias-controlled multiplex PCR, was used to amplify TCRbeta CDR3 regions from genomic DNA. From the authors' description of their analysis: The number of nucleated cells in each sample was estimated by amplification of reference gene primers within the assay. To quantify the absolute abundance of each unique TCRbeta CDR3 rearrangement, sequence reads were collapsed and filtered. For each sample, productive Simpson clonality was calculated as the square root of Simpson's diversity index over productive rearrangements. This is the immuneACCESS table as TCRdb keeps it, with only in-frame sequences that have V and J called. A part of the clones is gone; compared with another copy, unresolved V genes explain less than half, and the rest is unexplained. D and trimming come from the DNA, and the V and J calls and clone size come from that table. Recorded for this sample are more than 350,000 clones; around 87% of them occurred a single time. The ten top clones hold roughly a tenth of the sample.

One collaborating source in Seattle enrolled patients during active infection and followed them longitudinally through the course of disease. Each collaborating institution followed its own protocols to collect whole blood in K2EDTA tubes. For TCRbeta analysis, collaborator samples were shipped as frozen whole blood, as isolated PBMCs, or as DNA extracted from either sample type. Summary of the overall study and its limitations: The amount of clinical and demographic metadata varied by source and participant and was provided uncurated.

V trim: 1 base; J trim: 3 bases; unmatched bases: 6. The CDR3 goes from the cysteine to the phenylalanine over 16 residues. The read is trimmed to its CDR3 DNA, 48 bases read in frame from base 1. CDR1 SGHDT and CDR2 YYEEEE are derived from the germline V gene. The sequence links TRBV5-6 to TRBJ2-2, with TRBD2 identical over 7 junction bases. The source is a woman aged 25-40 years with COVID-19, enrolled during active disease. The sequencing input was peripheral blood. The DNA is as follows: TGTGCCAGCAGCTTGAGGGACTACCACTACACCGGGGAGCTGTTTTTT. It specifies CASSLRDYHYTGELFF.